This TCR beta chain was recovered during a study of T cell responses to AZD1222 COVID-19 vaccine (dated by TCRdb to the early 2020s). For context, the study as a whole: Because spike-specific TCR depth and breadth did not differ between the two schedules, AZD1222 recipients who got a second dose at roughly 4 weeks were pooled with those who got a second dose at roughly 12 weeks. A total of just over 230 trial participants underwent TCR sequencing, of whom around 200 received two doses of AZD1222 and about 25 received two doses of the MenACWY control vaccine. Trial participants were enrolled by age into subgroups of 18-55, 56-69 and 70-plus years, and roughly 160, 29 and 62 TCR-sequenced participants, respectively, were included in these subgroups.

Broader findings and caveats from the paper: Participants were mostly white British, with more females than males. The authors suggested clonal diversity may have been underestimated. Reportedly, close to half of the unique spike-specific TCRs recognized epitopes lying outside the regions that are mutated in the B.1.351 and B.1.1.7 variants. In the small 56-69-year group, the increase in depth fell short of significance, most likely because of low power. The vaccine-associated CD4 TCRs covered the entire spike protein, and the dominant responses fell in regions 160-218 and 743-854. Because no day 14 peak-response samples were available, the repertoires could be characterized only after the peak T cell response. After two AZD1222 doses, both the breadth and the depth of spike-specific TCRs were significantly higher than at day 0 and than in MenACWY recipients. Only six AZD1222 recipients were SARS-CoV-2 seropositive at baseline, limiting conclusions about previously exposed vaccinees.

The CDR3 regions of human TCRbeta chains were analyzed by immunosequencing. The source study handled its data this way. Repertoire TCRs were matched against a reference library of SARS-CoV-2-specific TCRs generated with the MIRA antigen-specificity platform. Breadth meant the fraction of unique TCRs that were SARS-CoV-2-associated, whereas depth meant the fraction of total T cells that were SARS-CoV-2-associated. Each spike-specific TCR was assigned to its reactive spike region and to a CD4 or CD8 class using the MIRA data. Log10-transformed breadth and depth values were compared by one-way ANOVA with Sidak's multiple comparisons tests. In TCRdb, the immuneACCESS table is reduced to in-frame sequences with V and J assigned. These tables do not hold every clone; where another copy was compared, an unresolved V gene accounts for under half, and the others remain unexplained. V and J calls and clone size are as listed in that table; D and trimming were resolved from the DNA. The sample table lists about 100,000 clones, more than 75% of them with a count of one. 16% of the sample is held by the ten biggest clonotypes.

Regarding this clone: It lacks a known antigen. Per-nucleotide qualities are absent, and no much larger clonotype sits a single base away.

The time point label for this specimen denotes: baseline before first vaccination. Samples from vaccinated people were obtained from the UK trials COV001 and COV002, which included a single-blind randomized controlled phase 2/3 trial of AZD1222 (ChAdOx1 nCoV-19) in healthy adults. For TCRbeta chain sequencing, PBMC samples from trial participants were taken at day 0 and at day 28 after the second dose. The CDR3 runs 13 amino acids, cysteine and phenylalanine included. Of all the DNA, just the CDR3 is kept, 39 bases in frame from base 1. CDR1 is given as SGDLS and CDR2 as YYNGEE, both from the germline V gene. V was cut back by 0 bases and J by 2 bases, leaving a gap of 5 bases between them.

This chain is built from TRBV9 and TRBJ1-1; a confident D gene designation cannot be given. The source material was peripheral blood, sampled on day 0 of AZD1222 vaccination. This receptor was identified in an adult in good health. The DNA sequence is TGTGCCAGCAGCGTAGATGGCAACACTGAAGCTTTCTTT. Translated, this gives CASSVDGNTEAFF.